The sample holds one count of the clone carrying this T cell receptor (beta chain). The germline gives CDR1 MDHEN, CDR2 SYDVKM. The CDR3 covers 12 residues. Trimming shortened V by 6 bases and J by 6 bases, and 8 bases separated the two germline ends. Using immunoSEQ multiplex PCR, the repertoire was profiled, and TCRdb retains in-frame clones only, with some absent. The table shows hundreds of thousands of clones, with 85% to 90% occurring only once. Participants were aged about 18 to 100 years, lived in around 22 US areas, and enrolled virtually. Each participant's cohort was designated according to participant-reported clinical history. This specimen belongs to a study of blood T cell repertoires in COVID-19. For the study at large: The origin of the acute and convalescent COVID-19 samples was the United States, Italy and Spain. The analysed material was cDNA or gDNA that came from T cells, B-cell-depleted T cells, or PBMCs.

This receptor was taken from a man aged 30 to 39 who had recovered from COVID-19. Sequencing was performed on PBMCs or T cells enriched from blood (not recorded which). This chain uses TRBV28 with TRBJ1-4; D is ambiguous. The CDR3 sequence is CASRLRDEKLFF. For the CDR3, the DNA is TGTGCCAGCAGGTTAAGAGATGAAAAACTGTTTTTT. The whole variable domain, filled in from reference TRBV28 and TRBJ1-4, reads DVKVTQSSRYLVKRTGEKVFLECVQDMDHENMFWYRQDPGLGLRLIYFSYDVKMKEKGDIPEGYSVSREKKERFSLILESASTNQTSMYLCASRLRDEKLFFGSGTQLSVL.